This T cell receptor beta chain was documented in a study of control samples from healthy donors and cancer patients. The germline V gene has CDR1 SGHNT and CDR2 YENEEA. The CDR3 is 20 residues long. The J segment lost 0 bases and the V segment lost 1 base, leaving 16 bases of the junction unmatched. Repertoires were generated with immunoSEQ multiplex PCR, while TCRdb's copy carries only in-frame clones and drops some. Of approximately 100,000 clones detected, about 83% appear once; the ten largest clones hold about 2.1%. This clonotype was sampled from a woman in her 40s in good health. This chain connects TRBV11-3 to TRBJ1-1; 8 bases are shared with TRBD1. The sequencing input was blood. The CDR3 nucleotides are TGTGCCAGCAGCTTAGGGCCTACAGGGGGGCGCGGGTTAATGAACACTGAAGCTTTCTTT. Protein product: CASSLGPTGGRGLMNTEAFF.